This T cell receptor beta chain was sequenced during a study of cytomegalovirus exposure and HLA in healthy donors. General observations from the study: Several of the most significant clusters appeared, in a later analysis, to be linked to common viral pathogens. HLA restriction was apparent for most CMV-associated TCR beta chains in a later analysis. For TCR beta chains, V- and J-gene trimming was later linked to a missense DCLRE1C variant. For most TCR beta V segments, an earlier analysis put the productive rate at about 87% or about 30% of the time.

The CDR3 has 17 amino acids. Trimming cost V 5 bases and J 6 bases; bases outside gene matches: 14. Germline V lookup: CDR1 SGHRS, CDR2 YFSETQ. PCR primers comprised 60 Vbeta and 13 Jbeta primers. Clones were read by immunoSEQ multiplex PCR, and TCRdb kept only the in-frame ones, dropping some. Among 150,000 to 200,000 clones listed, roughly 80% were seen once. Only a few counts were recorded for this clone. The antigen is undetermined. The source of this sequence is a man aged 50 to 60 in good health and CMV-seronegative. The sample was PBMCs. The chain employs TRBV5-1 and TRBJ1-4; TRBD1 matches 9 bases. The CDR3 reads CASRGDRGKITDEKLFF. The CDR3 nucleotides are TGCGCCAGCAGGGGTGACAGGGGGAAGATTACGGATGAAAAACTGTTTTTT.